What follows is one TCR beta chain and its context. The sample belongs to a study of blood T cell repertoires in COVID-19. Authors' processing steps: Reference gene primers were amplified, and this amplification served to estimate nucleated cell counts. Clones were sequenced by immunoSEQ multiplex PCR, and TCRdb holds only the in-frame ones, with some missing. V, J and clone size reflect that table, while D and trimming were determined from the DNA. The sample records 80,000 to 130,000 clones, 70% to 90% being singletons. Germline CDR1 reads SGHAT; CDR2 reads FQNNGV. V shed 4 bases, J shed 2 bases, and the junction held 8 bases outside the gene matches. The length of the CDR3 is 15 residues.

The source of this sequence is a woman aged 55 to 70 with acute or convalescent COVID-19. Sequenced material: peripheral blood. The chain is built from TRBV11-2 and TRBJ2-7; 7 bases align to TRBD2. Written as DNA, the CDR3 is TGTGCCAGCAGCTCGAGCGGGACCGCGACCTACGAGCAGTACTTC. Translating it yields CASSSSGTATYEQYF.